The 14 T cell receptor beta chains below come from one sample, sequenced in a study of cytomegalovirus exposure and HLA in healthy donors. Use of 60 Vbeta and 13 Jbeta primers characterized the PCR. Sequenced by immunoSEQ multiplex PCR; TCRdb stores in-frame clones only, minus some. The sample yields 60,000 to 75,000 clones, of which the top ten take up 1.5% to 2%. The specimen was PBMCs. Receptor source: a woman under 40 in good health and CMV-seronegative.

The CDR3 is CASSNGDNEQFF. The DNA of the CDR3 is TGTGCCAGCAGTAACGGAGACAATGAGCAGTTCTTC. This rearrangement joins TRBV6-6 to TRBJ2-1; D remains ambiguous. The CDR3 is made up of 12 amino acids. Germline CDR1 and CDR2: MNHNY and SVGAGI (reference sequence). With 5 bases removed from V and 5 bases from J, the gap between germline ends came to 7 bases.

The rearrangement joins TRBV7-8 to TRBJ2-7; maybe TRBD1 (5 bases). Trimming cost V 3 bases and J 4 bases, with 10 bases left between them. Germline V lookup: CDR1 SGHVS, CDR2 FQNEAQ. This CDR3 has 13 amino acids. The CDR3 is CASSFSRAYEQYF. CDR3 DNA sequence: TGTGCCAGCAGCTTTAGCAGGGCGTACGAGCAGTACTTC.

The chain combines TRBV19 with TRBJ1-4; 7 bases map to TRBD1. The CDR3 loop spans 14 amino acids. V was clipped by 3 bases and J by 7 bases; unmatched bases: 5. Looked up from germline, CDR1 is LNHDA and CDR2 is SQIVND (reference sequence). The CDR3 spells CASSIGTAGEKLFF. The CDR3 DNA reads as TGTGCCAGTAGTATTGGGACAGCGGGTGAAAAACTGTTTTTT.

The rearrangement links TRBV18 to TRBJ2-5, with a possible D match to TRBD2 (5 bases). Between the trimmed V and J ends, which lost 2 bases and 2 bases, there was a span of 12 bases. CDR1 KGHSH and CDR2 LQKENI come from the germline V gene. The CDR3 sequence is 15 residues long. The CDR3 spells CASSPTRVLQETQYF. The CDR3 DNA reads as TGTGCCAGCTCACCAACGCGGGTTCTTCAAGAGACCCAGTACTTC.

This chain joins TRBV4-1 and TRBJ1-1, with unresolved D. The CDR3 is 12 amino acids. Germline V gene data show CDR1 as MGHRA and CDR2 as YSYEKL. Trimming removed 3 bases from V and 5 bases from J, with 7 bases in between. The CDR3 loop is CASSQRETEAFF. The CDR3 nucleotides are TGCGCCAGCAGCCAGAGGGAAACTGAAGCTTTCTTT.

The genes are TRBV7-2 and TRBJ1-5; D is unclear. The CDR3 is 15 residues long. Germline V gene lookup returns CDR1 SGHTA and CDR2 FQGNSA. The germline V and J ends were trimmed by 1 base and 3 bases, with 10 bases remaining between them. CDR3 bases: TGTGCCAGCAGCTTAGTCCCTAATCACAATCAGCCCCAGCATTTT. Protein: CASSLVPNHNQPQHF. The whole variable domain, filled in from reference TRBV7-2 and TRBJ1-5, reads GAGVSQSPSNKVTEKGKDVELRCDPISGHTALYWYRQSLGQGLEFLIYFQGNSAPDKSGLPSDRFSAERTGGSVSTLTIQRTQQEDSAVYLCASSLVPNHNQPQHFGDGTRLSIL.

The CDR3 here is CASSFSRDRGLSNTEAFF. CDR3 bases: TGTGCCAGCAGTTTCAGTCGGGACAGGGGGCTCTCGAACACTGAAGCTTTCTTT. V gene TRBV28 combines with J gene TRBJ1-1; the match to TRBD1 covers 12 bases. The germline CDR1 and CDR2 sequences are MDHEN and SYDVKM. V gave up 3 bases and J gave up 1 base; unmatched junction bases: 9. This CDR3 is 18 amino acids long.

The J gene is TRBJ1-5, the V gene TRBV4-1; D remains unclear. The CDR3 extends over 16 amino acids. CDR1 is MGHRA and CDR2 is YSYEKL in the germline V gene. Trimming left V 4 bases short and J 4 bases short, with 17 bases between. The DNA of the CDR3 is TGCGCCAGCAGCCCCGTCGTTATGAGCTCGAATCAGCCCCAGCATTTT. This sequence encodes CASSPVVMSSNQPQHF.

CDR3 in amino acids: CASSQDQGAGEGGEQFF. In nucleotides, the CDR3 is TGCGCCAGCAGCCAAGATCAGGGCGCAGGGGAGGGTGGTGAGCAGTTCTTC. The chain couples TRBV4-1 to TRBJ2-1, with a tentative D call TRBD2 (7 bases). The CDR3 length is 17 residues. Germline V gene sequence: CDR1 MGHRA, CDR2 YSYEKL. V lost 0 bases and J 9 bases, leaving 21 bases between the germline ends.

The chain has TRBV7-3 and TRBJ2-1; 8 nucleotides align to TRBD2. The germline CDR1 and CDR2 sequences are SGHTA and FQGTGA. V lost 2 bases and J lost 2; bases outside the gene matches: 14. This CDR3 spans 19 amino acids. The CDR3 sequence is CASSLRGLGSGSTYNEQFF. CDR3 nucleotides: TGTGCCAGCAGCTTACGGGGATTGGGGAGCGGGAGTACCTACAATGAGCAGTTCTTC.

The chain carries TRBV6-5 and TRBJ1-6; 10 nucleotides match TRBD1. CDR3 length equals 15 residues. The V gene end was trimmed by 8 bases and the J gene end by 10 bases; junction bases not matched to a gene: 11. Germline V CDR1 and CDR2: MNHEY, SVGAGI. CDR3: CASLPGQGIWSPLHF. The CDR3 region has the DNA TGTGCCAGCTTACCGGGACAGGGGATATGGTCACCCCTCCACTTT.

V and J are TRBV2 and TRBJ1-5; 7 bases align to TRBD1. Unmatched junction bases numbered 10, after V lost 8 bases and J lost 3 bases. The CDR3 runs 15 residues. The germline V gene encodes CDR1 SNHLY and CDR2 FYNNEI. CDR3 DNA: TGTGCCAGCGGAACGGAGGGACAGATCAATCAGCCCCAGCATTTT. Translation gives CASGTEGQINQPQHF.

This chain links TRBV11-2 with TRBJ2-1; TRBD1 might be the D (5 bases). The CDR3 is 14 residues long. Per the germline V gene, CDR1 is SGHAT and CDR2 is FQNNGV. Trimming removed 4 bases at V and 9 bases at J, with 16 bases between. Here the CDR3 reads CASSSRPNQGEQFF. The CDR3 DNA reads TGTGCCAGCAGCTCGCGGCCTAATCAGGGTGAGCAGTTCTTC. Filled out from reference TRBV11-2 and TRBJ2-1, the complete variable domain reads EAGVAQSPRYKIIEKRQSVAFWCNPISGHATLYWYQQILGQGPKLLIQFQNNGVVDDSQLPKDRFSAERLKGVDSTLKIQPAKLEDSAVYLCASSSRPNQGEQFFGPGTRLTVL.

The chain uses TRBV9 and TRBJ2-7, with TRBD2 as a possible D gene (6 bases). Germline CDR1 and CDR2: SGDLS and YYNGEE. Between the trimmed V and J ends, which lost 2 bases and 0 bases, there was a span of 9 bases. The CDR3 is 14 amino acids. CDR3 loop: CASSVGGSSYEQYF. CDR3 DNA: TGTGCCAGCAGCGTCGGAGGGAGCTCCTACGAGCAGTACTTC.